The 12 T cell receptor beta chains given below trace back to one sample, sequenced in a study of T cells in Graves' hyperthyroidism and ophthalmopathy. RNA transcripts served as the template for amplifying TCR beta CDR3 regions. First-round RT-PCR with HTBI primers amplified the TCR CDR3 region. From the multiplex PCR reads, TCRdb called clonotypes with MiXCR, one entry per CDR3 protein. Among 240,000 or so distinct CDR3 sequences listed, roughly 15% were seen once. Sequenced material: blood. The receptors shown here come from a young woman with Graves' ophthalmopathy.

At least ten counts were recorded for this clonotype. The V and J genes are TRBV2 and TRBJ1-1; the match to TRBD1 covers 11 bases. The ends lost 3 bases at V and 6 bases at J; junction bases unmatched: 3. The CDR3 consists of 14 residues. From germline, CDR1 is SNHLY and CDR2 FYNNEI. The CDR3 coding sequence is TGTGCCAGCAGTGAGGACAGGGGGCTGGCTGAAGCTTTCTTT. Its translation is CASSEDRGLAEAFF.

A remark on this clonotype: One base away lies a much larger clone, so this may be a sequencing read error. The CDR3 nucleotides are TGTGCCAGCGGCCCCCGGGACAGGGTTGGGGAGCAGTACTTC. It specifies CASGPRDRVGEQYF. This chain links TRBV9 with TRBJ2-7, with 9 bases fitting TRBD1. The CDR3 is made up of 14 amino acids. Germline CDR1 SGDLS, CDR2 YYNGEE. V trimming: 7 bases; J trimming: 7 bases; junction bases outside the gene matches: 12. Filled out from reference TRBV9 and TRBJ2-7, the complete variable domain reads DSGVTQTPKHLITATGQRVTLRCSPRSGDLSVYWYQQSLDQGLQFLIQYYNGEERAKGNILERFSAQQFPDLHSELNLSSLELGDSALYFCASGPRDRVGEQYFGPGTRLTVT.

There are many counts of this clonotype. The chain employs TRBV12-3 or TRBV12-4 and TRBJ1-1; a weak D match, TRBD1 (5 bases). The CDR3 loop spans 14 amino acids. Trimming left V 6 bases short and J 4 bases short, with 15 bases between. CDR3 region: CASSPGHMVTEAFF. For the CDR3, the DNA is TGTGCCAGCAGCCCCGGACACATGGTCACTGAAGCTTTCTTT.

On this clonotype: A read error may be the cause here, since a much bigger clone is one base away. The V gene is TRBV6-9, the J gene TRBJ2-7; D is ambiguous. CDR3 size: 14 residues. Trimming left V 3 bases short and J 3 bases short, with 12 bases between. CDR1 is MNHGY and CDR2 is SVAAGI in the germline V gene. The CDR3 protein is CASSYVPGLYEQYF. DNA of the CDR3: TGTGCCAGCAGTTACGTCCCGGGTCTCTACGAGCAGTACTTC.

The chain carries TRBV14 and TRBJ1-1, with 8 positions matching TRBD1. CDR3 size: 15 residues. V was clipped by 4 bases and J by 1 base; unmatched bases: 5. CDR1 SGHDN and CDR2 FVKESK come from the germline V gene. This CDR3 reads CASSLGDRSNTEAFF. The CDR3 nucleotides are TGTGCCAGCAGCCTCGGGGACAGGTCGAACACTGAAGCTTTCTTT.

At least ten counts were recorded for this clonotype. J is TRBJ2-1 and V is TRBV5-1; a possible D gene is TRBD1 (6 bases). Germline CDR1 SGHRS, CDR2 YFSETQ. The CDR3 has 16 amino acids. Trimming took 0 bases from V and 8 from J, leaving 18 bases between them. This CDR3 is CASSLAGQGLGDEQFF. CDR3 bases: TGCGCCAGCAGCTTGGCCGGCCAGGGGCTGGGGGATGAGCAGTTCTTC.

This clonotype has a count of ten or more. The gene calls are TRBV20-1 and TRBJ2-7, with TRBD1 matching 10 bases. CDR3 length: 15 residues. The J segment lost 1 base and the V segment lost 3 bases, leaving 6 bases of the junction unmatched. In germline, CDR1 is DFQATT, CDR2 SNEGSKA (reference sequence). CDR3 DNA: TGCAGTGCTAGTGATGGGGACAGGGGTTCCTACGAGCAGTACTTC. Protein product: CSASDGDRGSYEQYF.

This clonotype was seen at least ten times. The chain employs TRBV6-2 or TRBV6-3 and TRBJ1-2; 7 bases fit TRBD1. This CDR3 is built from 15 residues. Per germline, CDR1 MNHEY and CDR2 SVGEGT. V was pared by 0 bases and J by 0 bases, with 1 base of the junction left unmatched. The CDR3: CASSYSTGTNYGYTF. The DNA of the CDR3 is TGTGCCAGCAGTTACTCGACAGGGACTAACTATGGCTACACCTTC.

A few counts support this clonotype. CDR3 protein: CASSGQGLGGYTF. The CDR3 region has the DNA TGTGCCAGTAGTGGCCAGGGACTAGGAGGCTACACCTTC. The rearrangement uses TRBV19 and TRBJ1-2, with D maybe TRBD1 (5 bases). The CDR3 covers 13 residues. Germline assignment: CDR1 LNHDA and CDR2 SQIVND (reference sequence). V gave up 5 bases and J gave up 8 bases, with 15 bases separating them.

This clonotype was counted a few times. J is TRBJ2-2 and V is TRBV13, with 8 bases fitting TRBD2. With V trimmed by 5 bases and J by 8 bases, 4 bases remained unmatched. Germline V gene sequence: CDR1 PRHDT, CDR2 FYEKMQ (reference sequence). This CDR3 comprises 13 residues. This CDR3 is CASSRRGVGELFF. CDR3 in DNA: TGTGCCAGCAGCCGGCGGGGGGTAGGGGAGCTGTTTTTT.

About this clonotype: No conserved phenylalanine or tryptophan is present at the end of the CDR3, so a read error is the likely explanation. The rearrangement joins TRBV25-1 to TRBJ1-5; 7 bases agree with TRBD1. J was trimmed by 1 base and V by 4 bases; bases with no gene match: 1. Germline V gene data show CDR1 as MGHDK and CDR2 as SYGVNS. This CDR3 comprises 14 residues. CDR3 sequence (DNA): TGTGCCAGCAGTGCGGGACAGAGCAATCAGCCCCAGCATTTG. This encodes CASSAGQSNQPQHL.

This clonotype showed up many times. The CDR3 loop is CASRGGETKETQYF. DNA of the CDR3: TGTGCCAGCCGTGGGGGGGAGACCAAAGAGACCCAGTACTTC. The chain joins TRBV6-1 to TRBJ2-5; 7 bases are a match to TRBD2. Germline CDR1 and CDR2: MNHNS and SASEGT. The CDR3 extends over 14 amino acids. The junction had 9 bases not matched to a gene; V was cut back by 8 bases and J by 3 bases.